These 27 T cell receptor beta chains were sequenced from one sample in a study of blood T cell repertoires in COVID-19. This table comes from immunoSEQ multiplex PCR, and its TCRdb copy is limited to in-frame clones, with some not included. The sample has 80,000 to 95,000 clones, about 76% seen once. Source material: peripheral blood. Receptor source: a man at least 80 years old with acute or convalescent COVID-19.

This clone was seen more than once but under ten times. The chain carries TRBV28 and TRBJ2-7, with 8 bases matching TRBD1. The CDR3 contains 14 residues. Germline trimming cut 3 bases from V and 3 bases from J; bases unmatched to any gene: 4. In germline, CDR1 is MDHEN, CDR2 SYDVKM. The CDR3 here is CASSFSGGDYEQYF. DNA for the CDR3: TGTGCCAGCAGTTTTTCAGGGGGCGACTACGAGCAGTACTTC.

The V and J genes are TRBV6-1 and TRBJ2-7, with 9 bases lining up with TRBD1. Losses at the gene ends were 4 bases for V and 0 bases for J; bases not matched to a gene: 13. Germline V gene lookup returns CDR1 MNHNS and CDR2 SASEGT. The CDR3 covers 18 residues. The CDR3 spells CASSAPGQGLRSSYEQYF. CDR3 sequence (DNA): TGTGCCAGCAGTGCTCCGGGACAGGGCTTAAGGAGCTCCTACGAGCAGTACTTC.

The CDR3 DNA follows: TGCGCCAGCAGTATGAGAAGCGAGGCAGATACGCAGTATTTT. Translated: CASSMRSEADTQYF. This rearrangement joins TRBV5-1 to TRBJ2-3; D remains unclear. The CDR3 length is 14 residues. Germline values: CDR1 SGHRS, CDR2 YFSETQ. V was clipped by 5 bases and J by 4 bases, with 14 bases between them.

A single count supports this clone. The chain is built from TRBV18 and TRBJ1-1; the D is unclear. V lost 6 bases and J lost 3, with 11 bases in between. This CDR3 spans 13 amino acids. Germline loops: CDR1 KGHSH, CDR2 LQKENI. CDR3 amino acids: CASSLSQDTEAFF. CDR3 nucleotide sequence: TGTGCCAGCTCCCTTTCTCAGGACACTGAAGCTTTCTTT. Filled out from reference TRBV18 and TRBJ1-1, the complete variable domain reads NAGVMQNPRHLVRRRGQEARLRCSPMKGHSHVYWYRQLPEEGLKFMVYLQKENIIDESGMPKERFSAEFPKEGPSILRIQQVVRGDSAAYFCASSLSQDTEAFFGQGTRLTVV.

The chain links TRBV20-1 to TRBJ1-2; D not certain. From germline, CDR1 is DFQATT and CDR2 SNEGSKA (reference sequence). The CDR3 covers 12 residues. Deletions cut 3 bases from V and 2 bases from J, with 7 bases between. CDR3 DNA sequence: TGCAGTGCTAGTGCCAGAAACTATGGCTACACCTTC. Protein: CSASARNYGYTF.

This chain joins TRBV3-1 (or the pseudogene TRBV3-2) and TRBJ2-7; 9 bases align to TRBD2. The CDR3 covers 15 residues. V lost 2 bases to trimming and J lost 4 bases; unmatched junction nucleotides: 6. Per germline, CDR1 LGHDT and CDR2 YNNKEL (reference sequence). The CDR3 bases are TGTGCCAGCAGCCAACCCCTAGCGGGATTTTACGAGCAGTACTTC. Translating gives CASSQPLAGFYEQYF.

The rearrangement uses TRBV30 and TRBJ2-2; 11 positions match TRBD1. Germline CDR1 GTSNPN, CDR2 SVGIG (reference sequence). J lost 4 bases, V lost 3 bases, and 7 bases had no gene match. There are 16 residues in the CDR3. CDR3 residues: CAWSQWTGGFTGELFF. CDR3 nucleotides: TGTGCCTGGAGCCAATGGACAGGGGGCTTCACCGGGGAGCTGTTTTTT. Supplemented by reference TRBV30 and TRBJ2-2, the full variable domain reads SQTIHQWPATLVQPVGSPLSLECTVEGTSNPNLYWYRQAAGRGLQLLFYSVGIGQISSEVPQNLSASRPQDRQFILSSKKLLLSDSGFYLCAWSQWTGGFTGELFFGEGSRLTVL.

V is TRBV5-8 and J is TRBJ2-7; TRBD2 matches 9 bases. The germline V gene has CDR1 SGHTS and CDR2 YDEGEE. V shed 4 bases, J shed 6 bases, and the junction held 17 bases outside the gene matches. This CDR3 is 17 amino acids long. Here the CDR3 reads CASSGSGTSRSTSEQYF. The CDR3 DNA is TGTGCCAGCAGCGGATCCGGGACTAGCAGATCTACGAGCGAGCAGTACTTC.

CDR3 loop: CSVVTYSEVADTQYF. CDR3 coding DNA: TGCAGCGTTGTGACTTACTCCGAGGTAGCAGATACGCAGTATTTT. J is TRBJ2-3 and V is TRBV29-1; D not resolved. Germline CDR1 and CDR2: SQVTM and ANQGSEA. Trimming cost V 4 bases and J 4 bases, with 18 bases left between them. The CDR3 extends over 15 amino acids.

V usage is TRBV5-5 and J usage is TRBJ1-5; 7 bases match TRBD1. The CDR3 is made up of 15 amino acids. Germline-derived CDR1 and CDR2 are SGHKS and YYEKEE (reference sequence). V trimming: 4 bases; J trimming: 2 bases; junction bases outside the gene matches: 6. The CDR3 DNA sequence: TGTGCCAGCAGCAAGTGGACAGGAGGCAATCAGCCCCAGCATTTT. It encodes CASSKWTGGNQPQHF. Together with reference TRBV5-5 and TRBJ1-5, the CDR3 gives the full variable domain: DAGVTQSPTHLIKTRGQQVTLRCSPISGHKSVSWYQQVLGQGPQFIFQYYEKEERGRGNFPDRFSARQFPNYSSELNVNALLLGDSALYLCASSKWTGGNQPQHFGDGTRLSIL.

The rearrangement joins TRBV5-1 to TRBJ2-3; 13 positions match TRBD2. The ends lost 9 bases at V and 6 bases at J; junction bases unmatched: 10. The CDR3 consists of 15 residues. Looked up from germline, CDR1 is SGHRS and CDR2 is YFSETQ. For the CDR3, the DNA is TGCGCCACCTCGACTAGCGGGAGGCCTCGTGATACGCAGTATTTT. This sequence encodes CATSTSGRPRDTQYF.

The gene calls are TRBV11-2 and TRBJ1-2; possibly TRBD1 for D (5 bases). V shed 1 base and J shed 0 bases, with 9 bases lying between them. The CDR3 contains 15 residues. Germline assignment: CDR1 SGHAT and CDR2 FQNNGV. The CDR3 sequence: CASSLGPGTNYGYTF. The CDR3, as DNA: TGTGCCAGCAGCTTAGGGCCAGGGACTAACTATGGCTACACCTTC.

The V gene is TRBV6-5, the J gene TRBJ1-6; tentative D call: TRBD1 (5 bases). CDR1 and CDR2 from the germline V gene are MNHEY and SVGAGI. The CDR3 runs to 14 residues. Deletions cut 5 bases from V and 7 bases from J, with 12 bases between. As DNA, the CDR3 is TGTGCCAGCAGTCTACAGGAGAGGAATTCACCCCTCCACTTT. Its protein product is CASSLQERNSPLHF.

The rearrangement uses TRBV2 and TRBJ1-3; possibly TRBD1 for D (5 bases). Germline V gene lookup returns CDR1 SNHLY and CDR2 FYNNEI. This CDR3 is 13 amino acids long. The V end was cut by 8 bases, the J end by 9 bases, with 17 bases between. Here the CDR3 reads CASGEERGATIYF. DNA for the CDR3: TGTGCCAGCGGGGAGGAAAGGGGAGCCACCATATATTTT.

The chain carries TRBV7-8 and TRBJ2-3; maybe TRBD2 (6 bases). Trimming removed 1 base from V and 0 bases from J, with 11 bases in between. CDR1 is SGHVS, CDR2 FQNEAQ, per germline. This CDR3 comprises 16 residues. CDR3 DNA sequence: TGTGCCAGCAGCTTAGGGTTAGCGGCGAGCACAGATACGCAGTATTTT. It encodes CASSLGLAASTDTQYF.

This clone was detected only once. The chain links TRBV15 to TRBJ1-1; D remains unclear. Germline V CDR1 and CDR2: LNHNV, YYDKDF (reference sequence). The CDR3 covers 13 residues. V was trimmed by 6 bases and J by 2 bases, leaving 10 bases between them. In DNA, the CDR3 is TGTGCCACCAGGGAGGGAACCAACACTGAAGCTTTCTTT. Translated, it gives CATREGTNTEAFF.

This rearrangement joins TRBV9 to TRBJ2-1; 7 bases fit TRBD1. Germline CDR1 SGDLS, CDR2 YYNGEE. This CDR3 region has 16 residues. V lost 3 bases to trimming and J lost 0 bases; unmatched junction nucleotides: 6. The CDR3 reads CASSGPTGSSYNEQFF. The DNA of the CDR3 is TGTGCCAGCAGCGGACCGACAGGGAGCTCCTACAATGAGCAGTTCTTC.

This chain connects TRBV7-2 to TRBJ2-5; TRBD2 is a possible D gene (6 bases). Germline-derived CDR1 and CDR2 are SGHTA and FQGNSA. V shed 0 bases and J shed 5 bases, with 7 bases lying between them. The CDR3 extends over 13 amino acids. CDR3 in amino acids: CASSLAGGETQYF. Written as DNA, the CDR3 is TGTGCCAGCAGCTTAGCGGGAGGCGAGACCCAGTACTTC.

Turning to this clone: This CDR3 is also generated by other DNA sequences in the sample. This chain joins TRBV29-1 and TRBJ1-1, with D possibly being TRBD1 (5 bases). Between the trimmed V and J ends, which lost 4 bases and 0 bases, there was a span of 12 bases. The CDR3 is 14 residues long. Per the germline V gene, CDR1 is SQVTM and CDR2 is ANQGSEA. In DNA, the CDR3 is TGCAGCGTTGGTACAGGTTCTATGAACACTGAAGCTTTCTTT. It encodes CSVGTGSMNTEAFF.

As concerns this clone: Other nucleotide sequences from this sample produce the same CDR3. This rearrangement joins TRBV2 to TRBJ2-7; the D gene is possibly TRBD1 (6 bases). CDR1 SNHLY and CDR2 FYNNEI come from the germline V gene. Between the trimmed V and J ends, which lost 6 bases and 0 bases, there was a span of 6 bases. This CDR3 region has 12 residues. The CDR3 coding sequence is TGTGCCAGCAGGGACAGCTCCTACGAGCAGTACTTC. It is translated as CASRDSSYEQYF.

This clone was observed once. The chain is built from TRBV9 and TRBJ2-2, with 12 bases aligning to TRBD2. The CDR3 covers 18 residues. With 4 bases clipped from V and 4 bases from J, the junction kept 11 bases outside the gene matches. CDR1 is SGDLS, CDR2 YYNGEE, per germline. Written as DNA, the CDR3 is TGTGCCAGCAGCATCCGACCAACTAGCGGGAGGAGCACCGGGGAGCTGTTTTTT. It codes for CASSIRPTSGRSTGELFF. The entire variable domain, with the rest obtained from reference TRBV9 and TRBJ2-2, is as follows: DSGVTQTPKHLITATGQRVTLRCSPRSGDLSVYWYQQSLDQGLQFLIQYYNGEERAKGNILERFSAQQFPDLHSELNLSSLELGDSALYFCASSIRPTSGRSTGELFFGEGSRLTVL.

The CDR3 sequence: CASSLNARQSYGYTF. CDR3 in DNA: TGTGCCAGCAGCCTAAACGCTAGACAGTCCTATGGCTACACCTTC. The chain recombines TRBV7-8 with TRBJ1-2, with D tentatively TRBD1 (5 bases). V lost 5 bases and J lost 4, with 17 bases in between. The germline V gene has CDR1 SGHVS and CDR2 FQNEAQ. This CDR3 is 15 amino acids long.

The rearrangement links TRBV24-1 to TRBJ2-3; possibly TRBD2 for D (6 bases). V was cut by 5 bases and J by 6 bases, with 20 bases left in between. Per the germline V gene, CDR1 is KGHDR and CDR2 is SFDVKD. The CDR3 extends over 16 amino acids. The CDR3: CATSGRGSSPQDTQYF. The CDR3 DNA follows: TGTGCCACCAGTGGGAGGGGTAGCTCTCCACAGGATACGCAGTATTTT.

V is TRBV7-9 and J is TRBJ2-7; possibly TRBD1 for D (5 bases). The CDR3 runs 13 residues. Trimming cost V 3 bases and J 3 bases, with 9 bases left between them. Germline-derived CDR1 and CDR2 are SEHNR and FQNEAQ (reference sequence). The CDR3 region has the DNA TGTGCCAGCAGCTTCACAGGCAGCTACGAGCAGTACTTC. Amino acids: CASSFTGSYEQYF.

The chain has TRBV15 and TRBJ2-7, with D perhaps TRBD1 (6 bases). The CDR3 has 17 amino acids. The germline CDR1 and CDR2 sequences are LNHNV and YYDKDF (reference sequence). Deletions cut 0 bases from V and 6 bases from J, with 21 bases between. DNA for the CDR3: TGTGCCACCAGCAGAGATTTGGGGGACAATTTGTACAGCGAGCAGTACTTC. Its translation: CATSRDLGDNLYSEQYF.

The V gene is TRBV27, the J gene TRBJ2-7; D is possibly TRBD1 (6 bases). The ends were cut back, 0 bases at V and 3 bases at J, with 12 bases in the middle. The CDR3 runs to 15 residues. Germline-derived CDR1 and CDR2 are MNHEY and SMNVEV (reference sequence). CDR3 amino acids: CASSLSLTGFYEQYF. CDR3 DNA: TGTGCCAGCAGTTTATCACTGACAGGTTTCTACGAGCAGTACTTC.

The J gene is TRBJ1-6, the V gene TRBV6-5; 10 bases map to TRBD1. CDR3 length: 14 residues. Germline loops: CDR1 MNHEY, CDR2 SVGAGI. The V and J ends lost 6 bases and 9 bases, in that order; junction bases with no gene match: 5. For the CDR3, the DNA is TGTGCCAGCAGGCTGACAGGGGGCGGTTCACCCCTCCACTTT. Translated: CASRLTGGGSPLHF.